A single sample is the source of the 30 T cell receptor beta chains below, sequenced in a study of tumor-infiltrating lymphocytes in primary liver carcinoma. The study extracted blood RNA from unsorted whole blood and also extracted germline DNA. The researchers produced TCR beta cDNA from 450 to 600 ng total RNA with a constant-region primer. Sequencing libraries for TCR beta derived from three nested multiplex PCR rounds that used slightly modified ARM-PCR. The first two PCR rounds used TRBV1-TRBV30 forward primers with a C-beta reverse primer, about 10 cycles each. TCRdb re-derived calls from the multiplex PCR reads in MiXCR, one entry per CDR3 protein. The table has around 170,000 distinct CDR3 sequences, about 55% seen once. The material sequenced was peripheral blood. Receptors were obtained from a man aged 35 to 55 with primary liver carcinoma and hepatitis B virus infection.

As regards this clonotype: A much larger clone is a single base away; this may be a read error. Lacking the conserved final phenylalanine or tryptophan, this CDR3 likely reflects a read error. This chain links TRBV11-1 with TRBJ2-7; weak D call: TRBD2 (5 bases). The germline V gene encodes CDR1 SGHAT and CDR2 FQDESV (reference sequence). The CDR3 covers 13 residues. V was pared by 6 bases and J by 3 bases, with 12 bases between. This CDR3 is CASSLLEIYEQYL. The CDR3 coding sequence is TGTGCCAGCAGTCTACTAGAGATCTACGAGCAGTACCTC.

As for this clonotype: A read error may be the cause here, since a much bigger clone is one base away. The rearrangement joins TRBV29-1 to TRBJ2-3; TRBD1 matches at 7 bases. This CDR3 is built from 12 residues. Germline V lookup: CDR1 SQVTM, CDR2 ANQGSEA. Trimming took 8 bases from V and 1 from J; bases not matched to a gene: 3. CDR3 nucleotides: TGCAGCACTACAGGGGGCACAGATACGCAGTATTTT. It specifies CSTTGGTDTQYF.

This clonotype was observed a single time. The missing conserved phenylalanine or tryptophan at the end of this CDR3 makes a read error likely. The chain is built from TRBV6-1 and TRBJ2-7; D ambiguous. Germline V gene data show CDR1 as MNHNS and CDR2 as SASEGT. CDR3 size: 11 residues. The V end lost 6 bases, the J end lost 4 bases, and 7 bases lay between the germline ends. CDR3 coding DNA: TGTGCCAGCAGAGAGCTTTACGAGCAGTACATC. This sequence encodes CASRELYEQYI.

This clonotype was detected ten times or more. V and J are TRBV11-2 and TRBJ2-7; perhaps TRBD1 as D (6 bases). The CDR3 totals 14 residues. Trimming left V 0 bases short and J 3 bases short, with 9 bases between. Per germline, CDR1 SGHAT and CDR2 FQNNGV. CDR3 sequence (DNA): TGTGCCAGCAGCTTAGATGGGGGCCACTACGAGCAGTACTTC. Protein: CASSLDGGHYEQYF.

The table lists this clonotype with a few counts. DNA of the CDR3: TGTGCCAGCAGCCAAGACGGGGGTCAGCCCCAGCATTTT. It translates to CASSQDGGQPQHF. This chain joins TRBV14 and TRBJ1-5; tentatively, D is TRBD1 (5 bases). CDR3 length: 13 amino acids. Per the germline V gene, CDR1 is SGHDN and CDR2 is FVKESK. Trimming removed 0 bases at V and 6 bases at J, with 6 bases between.

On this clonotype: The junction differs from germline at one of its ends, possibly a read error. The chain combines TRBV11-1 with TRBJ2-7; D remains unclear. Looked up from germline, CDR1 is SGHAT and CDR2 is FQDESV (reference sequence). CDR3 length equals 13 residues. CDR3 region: CASSLDRSHEQYF. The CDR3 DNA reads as TGTGCCAGCAGCTTAGACAGATCCCACGAGCAATACTTC.

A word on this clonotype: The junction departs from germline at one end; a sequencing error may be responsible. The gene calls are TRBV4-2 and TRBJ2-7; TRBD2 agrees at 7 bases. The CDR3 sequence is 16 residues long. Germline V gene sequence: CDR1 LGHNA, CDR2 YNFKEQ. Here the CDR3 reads CASSHEAGEPFNEQYF. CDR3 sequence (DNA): TGTGCCAGCAGCCATGAGGCGGGAGAGCCATTCAACGAACAGTACTTC.

CDR3 coding DNA: TGTGCCAGCAGTTACCCCACCGGACGACTAGCGGGAGGTGCCTACGAGCAGTACTTC. Translating it yields CASSYPTGRLAGGAYEQYF. The chain combines TRBV28 with TRBJ2-7, with 13 bases matching TRBD2. V was clipped by 4 bases and J by 2 bases; unmatched bases: 14. The germline gives CDR1 MDHEN, CDR2 SYDVKM. The CDR3 runs to 19 residues.

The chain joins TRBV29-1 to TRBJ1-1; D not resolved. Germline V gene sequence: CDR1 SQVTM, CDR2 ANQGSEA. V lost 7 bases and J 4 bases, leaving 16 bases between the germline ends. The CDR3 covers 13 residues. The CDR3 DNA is TGCAGCGCCCGGACCGGGCCGGGCACTGAAGCTTTCTTT. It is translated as CSARTGPGTEAFF.

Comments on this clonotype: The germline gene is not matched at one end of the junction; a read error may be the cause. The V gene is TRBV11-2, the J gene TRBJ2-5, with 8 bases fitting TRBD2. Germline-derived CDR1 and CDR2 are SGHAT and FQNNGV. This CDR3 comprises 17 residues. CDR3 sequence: CASSQDLGSGGQETQCF. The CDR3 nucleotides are TGCGCCAGCAGCCAAGATCTGGGCAGCGGGGGCCAAGAGACCCAGTGCTTC. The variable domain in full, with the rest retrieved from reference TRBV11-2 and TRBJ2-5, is EAGVAQSPRYKIIEKRQSVAFWCNPISGHATLYWYQQILGQGPKLLIQFQNNGVVDDSQLPKDRFSAERLKGVDSTLKIQPAKLEDSAVYLCASSQDLGSGGQETQCFGPGTRLLVL.

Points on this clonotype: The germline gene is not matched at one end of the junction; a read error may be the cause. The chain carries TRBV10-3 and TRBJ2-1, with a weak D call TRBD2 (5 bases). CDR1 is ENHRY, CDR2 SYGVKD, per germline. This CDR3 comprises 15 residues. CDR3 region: CVISDPLAAGGEQFF. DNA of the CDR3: TGTGTCATCAGTGACCCCCTAGCTGCCGGAGGTGAGCAGTTCTTC.

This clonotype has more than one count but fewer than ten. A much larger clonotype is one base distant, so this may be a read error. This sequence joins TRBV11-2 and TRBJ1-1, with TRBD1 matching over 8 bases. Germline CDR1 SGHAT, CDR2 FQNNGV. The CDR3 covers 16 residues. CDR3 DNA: TGTGTCAGCAGCCCCCTCCGGGTACAGGGGGGGACTGAAGCTTTCTTT. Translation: CVSSPLRVQGGTEAFF.

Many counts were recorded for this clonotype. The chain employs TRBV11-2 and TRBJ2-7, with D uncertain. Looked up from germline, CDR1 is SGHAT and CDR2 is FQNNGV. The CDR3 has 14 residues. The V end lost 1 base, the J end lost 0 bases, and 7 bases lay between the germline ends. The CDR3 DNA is TGTGCCAGCAGCTTAGTACTCCTCTCCTACGAGCAGTACTTC. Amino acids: CASSLVLLSYEQYF.

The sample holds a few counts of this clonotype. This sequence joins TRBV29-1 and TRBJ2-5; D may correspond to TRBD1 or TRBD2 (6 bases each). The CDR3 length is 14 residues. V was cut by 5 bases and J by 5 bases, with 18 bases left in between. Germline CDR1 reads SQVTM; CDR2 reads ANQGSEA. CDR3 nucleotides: TGCAGCGTTAGGGAAGGGGGGCGCAAGGAGACCCAGTACTTC. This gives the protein CSVREGGRKETQYF.

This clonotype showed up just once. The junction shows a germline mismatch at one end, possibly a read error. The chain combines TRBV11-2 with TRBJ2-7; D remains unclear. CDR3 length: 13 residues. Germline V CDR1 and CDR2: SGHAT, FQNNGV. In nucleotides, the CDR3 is TGTACCAGCAGCTCCCGCGGTCTGTACGAGCTGTACTTC. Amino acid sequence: CTSSSRGLYELYF.

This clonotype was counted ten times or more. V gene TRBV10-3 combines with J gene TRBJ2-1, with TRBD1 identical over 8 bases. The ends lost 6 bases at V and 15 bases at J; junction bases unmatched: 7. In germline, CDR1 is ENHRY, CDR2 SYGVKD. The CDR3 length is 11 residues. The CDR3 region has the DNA TGTGCCATCAGCCCGGGACAGGAAACGTTCTTC. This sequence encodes CAISPGQETFF.

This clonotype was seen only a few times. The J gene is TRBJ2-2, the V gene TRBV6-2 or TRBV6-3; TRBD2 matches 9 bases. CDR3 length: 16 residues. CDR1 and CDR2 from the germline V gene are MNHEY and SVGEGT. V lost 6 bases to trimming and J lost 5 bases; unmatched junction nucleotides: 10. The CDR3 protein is CASSFRLAATTGELFF. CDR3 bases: TGTGCCAGCAGCTTTAGACTAGCGGCCACAACCGGGGAGCTGTTTTTT.

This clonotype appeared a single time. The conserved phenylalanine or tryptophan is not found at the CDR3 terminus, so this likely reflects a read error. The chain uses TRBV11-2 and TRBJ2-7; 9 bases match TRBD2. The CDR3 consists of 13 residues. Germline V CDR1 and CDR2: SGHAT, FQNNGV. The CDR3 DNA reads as TGTGCCAGTAGCTTAGCGGGAGCGGGGGAGCAGTACTTA. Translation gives CASSLAGAGEQYL.

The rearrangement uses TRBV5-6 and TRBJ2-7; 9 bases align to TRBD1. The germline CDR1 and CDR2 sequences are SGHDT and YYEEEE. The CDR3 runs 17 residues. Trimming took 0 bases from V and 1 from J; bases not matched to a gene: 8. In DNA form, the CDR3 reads TGTGCCAGCAGCTTGGAGCGGCTGGACAGGGGTTCCTACGAGCAGTACTTC. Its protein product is CASSLERLDRGSYEQYF. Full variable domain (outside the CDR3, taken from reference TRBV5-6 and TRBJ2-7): DAGVTQSPTHLIKTRGQQVTLRCSPKSGHDTVSWYQQALGQGPQFIFQYYEEEERQRGNFPDRFSGHQFPNYSSELNVNALLLGDSALYLCASSLERLDRGSYEQYFGPGTRLTVT.

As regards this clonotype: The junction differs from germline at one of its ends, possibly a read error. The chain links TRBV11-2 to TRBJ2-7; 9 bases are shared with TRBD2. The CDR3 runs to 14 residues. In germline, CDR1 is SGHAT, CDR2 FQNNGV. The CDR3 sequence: CANSPSGNRNEQYF. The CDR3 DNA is TGTGCCAACAGCCCTAGCGGGAATAGGAACGAGCAGTACTTC.

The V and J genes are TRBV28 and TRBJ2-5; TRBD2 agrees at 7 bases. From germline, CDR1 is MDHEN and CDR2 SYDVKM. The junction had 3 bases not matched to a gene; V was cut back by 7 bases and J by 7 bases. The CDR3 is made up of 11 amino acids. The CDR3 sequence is CASTGGGTQYF. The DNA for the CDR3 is TGTGCCAGCACGGGCGGGGGGACCCAGTACTTC.

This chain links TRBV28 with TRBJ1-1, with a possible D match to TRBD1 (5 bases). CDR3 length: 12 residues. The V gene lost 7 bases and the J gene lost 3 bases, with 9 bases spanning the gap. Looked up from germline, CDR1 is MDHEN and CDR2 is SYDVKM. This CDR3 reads CASTGTYTEAFF. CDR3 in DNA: TGTGCCAGCACTGGGACTTACACTGAAGCTTTCTTT.

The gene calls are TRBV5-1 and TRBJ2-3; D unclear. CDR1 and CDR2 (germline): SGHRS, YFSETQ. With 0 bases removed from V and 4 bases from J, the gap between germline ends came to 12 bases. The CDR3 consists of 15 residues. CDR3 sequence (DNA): TGCGCCAGCAGCTTGGATTGGCTAGATGCAGATACGCAGTATTTT. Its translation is CASSLDWLDADTQYF.

The DNA for the CDR3 is TGTGCCAGCAGATTTGACAGCCTAGCGGTGAGCACAGATACGCAGTATTTT. The encoded protein is CASRFDSLAVSTDTQYF. This chain connects TRBV5-4 to TRBJ2-3, with 7 bases aligning to TRBD2. Trimming cost V 5 bases and J 0 bases; bases outside gene matches: 12. Germline CDR1 SGHNT, CDR2 YYREEE (reference sequence). There are 17 residues in the CDR3.

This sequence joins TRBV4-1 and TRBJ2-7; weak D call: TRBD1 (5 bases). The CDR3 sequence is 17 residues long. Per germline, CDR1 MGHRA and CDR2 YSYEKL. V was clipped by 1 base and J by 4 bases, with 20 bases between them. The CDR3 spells CASSQVHSPGRAYEQYF. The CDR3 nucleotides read TGCGCCAGCAGCCAAGTTCATAGTCCGGGCAGGGCGTACGAGCAGTACTTC.

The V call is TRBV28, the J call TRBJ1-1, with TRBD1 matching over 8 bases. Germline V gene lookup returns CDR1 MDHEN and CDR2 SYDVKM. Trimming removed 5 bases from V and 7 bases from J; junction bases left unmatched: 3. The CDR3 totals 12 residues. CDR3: CASSRQGIEAFF. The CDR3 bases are TGTGCCAGCAGTCGACAGGGGATTGAAGCTTTCTTT.

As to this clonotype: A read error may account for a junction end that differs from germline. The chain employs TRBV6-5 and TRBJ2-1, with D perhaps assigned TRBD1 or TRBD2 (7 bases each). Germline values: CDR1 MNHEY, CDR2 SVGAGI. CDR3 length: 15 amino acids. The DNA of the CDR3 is TGTGCCAGCAAGGGGAGGCAGGGGGGACTAAATGAGCAATTCTTC. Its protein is CASKGRQGGLNEQFF.

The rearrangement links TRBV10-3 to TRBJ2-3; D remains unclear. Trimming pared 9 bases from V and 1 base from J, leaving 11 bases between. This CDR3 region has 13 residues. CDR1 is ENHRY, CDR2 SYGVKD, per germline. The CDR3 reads CAITPAGTDTQYF. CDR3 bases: TGTGCCATAACTCCTGCGGGCACAGATACGCAGTATTTT.

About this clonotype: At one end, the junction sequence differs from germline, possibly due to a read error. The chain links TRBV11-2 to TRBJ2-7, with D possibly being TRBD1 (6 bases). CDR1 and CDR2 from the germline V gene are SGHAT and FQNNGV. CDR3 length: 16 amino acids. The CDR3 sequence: CASSAGGGQFSYEQYF. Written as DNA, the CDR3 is TGTGCCAGCAGTGCAGGCGGTGGACAGTTCTCCTACGAACAGTACTTC. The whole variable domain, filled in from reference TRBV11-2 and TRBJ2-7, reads EAGVAQSPRYKIIEKRQSVAFWCNPISGHATLYWYQQILGQGPKLLIQFQNNGVVDDSQLPKDRFSAERLKGVDSTLKIQPAKLEDSAVYLCASSAGGGQFSYEQYFGPGTRLTVT.

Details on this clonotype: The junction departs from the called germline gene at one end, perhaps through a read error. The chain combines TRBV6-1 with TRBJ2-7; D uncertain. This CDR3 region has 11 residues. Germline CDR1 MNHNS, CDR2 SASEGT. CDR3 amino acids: CATEVFYGQYF. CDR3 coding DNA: TGTGCCACTGAGGTTTTTTACGGGCAGTACTTC.